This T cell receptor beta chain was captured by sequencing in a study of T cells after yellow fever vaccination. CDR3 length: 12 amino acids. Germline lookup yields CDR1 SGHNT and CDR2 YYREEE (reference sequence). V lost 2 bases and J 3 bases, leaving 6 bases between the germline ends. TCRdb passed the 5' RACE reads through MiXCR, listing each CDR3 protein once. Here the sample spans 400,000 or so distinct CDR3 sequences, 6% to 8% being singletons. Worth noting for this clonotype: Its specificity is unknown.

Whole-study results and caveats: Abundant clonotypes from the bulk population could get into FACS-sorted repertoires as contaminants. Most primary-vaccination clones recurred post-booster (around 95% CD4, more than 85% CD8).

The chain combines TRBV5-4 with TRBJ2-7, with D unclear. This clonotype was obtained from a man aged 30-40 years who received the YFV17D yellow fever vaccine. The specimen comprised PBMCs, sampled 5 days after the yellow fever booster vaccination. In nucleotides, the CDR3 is TGTGCCAGCAGCTTTGATGTCTACGAGCAGTACTTC. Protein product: CASSFDVYEQYF.